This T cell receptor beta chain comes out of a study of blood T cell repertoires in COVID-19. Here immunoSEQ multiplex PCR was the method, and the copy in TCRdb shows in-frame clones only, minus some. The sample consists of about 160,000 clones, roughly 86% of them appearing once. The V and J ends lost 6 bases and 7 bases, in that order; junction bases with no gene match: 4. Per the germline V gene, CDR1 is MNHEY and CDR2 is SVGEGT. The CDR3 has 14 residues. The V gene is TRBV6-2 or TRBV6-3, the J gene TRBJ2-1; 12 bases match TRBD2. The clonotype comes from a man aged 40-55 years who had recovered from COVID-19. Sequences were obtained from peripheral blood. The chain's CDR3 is CASSRLAGVNEQFF. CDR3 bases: TGTGCCAGCAGCAGACTAGCGGGGGTTAATGAGCAGTTCTTC.